This TCR beta chain was documented in a study of blood T cells in healthy people across ages. About this clonotype itself: This may arise from a read error, as a much more abundant clone is one base away.

Primers used in a second PCR of about 6 to 12 cycles were a sample-barcoded 5' primer and a J-beta primer mix. Through a template-switch adaptor with 12 random nucleotides, each cDNA molecule received a tag. TCRdb passed the 5' RACE reads through MiXCR, listing each CDR3 protein once. The table shows about 620,000 distinct CDR3 sequences, with under 65% occurring only once. Trimming removed 4 bases from V and 2 bases from J, with 19 bases in between. The CDR3 consists of 17 residues. Germline V gives CDR1 SEHNR, CDR2 FQNEAQ (reference sequence). The chain recombines TRBV7-9 with TRBJ2-3; D gene ambiguous. The sequencing sample was made of blood. The TCR originated in an elderly woman in good health. CDR3 protein: CASSSPAILADTDTQYF. CDR3 nucleotide sequence: TGTGCCAGCAGCTCTCCCGCTATCCTTGCTGACACAGATACGCAGTATTTT. Using reference TRBV7-9 and TRBJ2-3 for the parts outside the CDR3, the full variable domain is DTGVSQNPRHKITKRGQNVTFRCDPISEHNRLYWYRQTLGQGPEFLTYFQNEAQLEKSRLLSDRFSAERPKGSFSTLEIQRTEQGDSAMYLCASSSPAILADTDTQYFGPGTRLTVL.